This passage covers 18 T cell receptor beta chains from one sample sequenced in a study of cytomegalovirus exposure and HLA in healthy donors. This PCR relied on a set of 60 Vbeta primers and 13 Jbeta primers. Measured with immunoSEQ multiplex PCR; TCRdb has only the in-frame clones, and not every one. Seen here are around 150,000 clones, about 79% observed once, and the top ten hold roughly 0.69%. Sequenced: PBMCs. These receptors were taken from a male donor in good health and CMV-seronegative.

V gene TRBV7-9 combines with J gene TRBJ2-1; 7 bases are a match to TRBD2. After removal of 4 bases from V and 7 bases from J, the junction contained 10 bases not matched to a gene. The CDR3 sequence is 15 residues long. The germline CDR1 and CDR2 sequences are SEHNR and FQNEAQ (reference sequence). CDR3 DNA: TGTGCCAGCAGCTCAGTGACGGGGGGAATGAATGAGCAGTTCTTC. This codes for CASSSVTGGMNEQFF. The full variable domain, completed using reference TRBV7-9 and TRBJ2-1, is DTGVSQNPRHKITKRGQNVTFRCDPISEHNRLYWYRQTLGQGPEFLTYFQNEAQLEKSRLLSDRFSAERPKGSFSTLEIQRTEQGDSAMYLCASSSVTGGMNEQFFGPGTRLTVL.

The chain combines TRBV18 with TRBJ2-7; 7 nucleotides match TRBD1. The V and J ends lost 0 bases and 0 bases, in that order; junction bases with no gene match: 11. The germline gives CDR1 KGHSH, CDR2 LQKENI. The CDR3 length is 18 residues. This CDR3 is CASSPPLTGTDFSYEQYF. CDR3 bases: TGTGCCAGCTCACCACCCCTCACCGGGACAGATTTCTCCTACGAGCAGTACTTC.

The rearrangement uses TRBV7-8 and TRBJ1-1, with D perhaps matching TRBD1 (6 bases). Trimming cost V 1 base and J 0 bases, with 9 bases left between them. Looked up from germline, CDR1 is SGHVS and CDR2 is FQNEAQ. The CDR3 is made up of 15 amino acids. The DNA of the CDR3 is TGTGCCAGCAGCTTAGGGACAGTCATGAACACTGAAGCTTTCTTT. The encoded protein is CASSLGTVMNTEAFF. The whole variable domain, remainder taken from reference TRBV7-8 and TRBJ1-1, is GAGVSQSPRYKVAKRGQDVALRCDPISGHVSLFWYQQALGQGPEFLTYFQNEAQLDKSGLPSDRFFAERPEGSVSTLKIQRTQQEDSAVYLCASSLGTVMNTEAFFGQGTRLTVV.

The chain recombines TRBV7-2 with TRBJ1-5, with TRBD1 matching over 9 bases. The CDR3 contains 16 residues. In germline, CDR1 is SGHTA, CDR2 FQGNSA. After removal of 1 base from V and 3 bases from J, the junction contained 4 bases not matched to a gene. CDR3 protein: CASSLVGTGINQPQHF. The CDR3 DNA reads TGTGCCAGCAGCTTAGTTGGGACAGGGATCAATCAGCCCCAGCATTTT. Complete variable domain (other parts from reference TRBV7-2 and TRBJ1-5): GAGVSQSPSNKVTEKGKDVELRCDPISGHTALYWYRQSLGQGLEFLIYFQGNSAPDKSGLPSDRFSAERTGGSVSTLTIQRTQQEDSAVYLCASSLVGTGINQPQHFGDGTRLSIL.

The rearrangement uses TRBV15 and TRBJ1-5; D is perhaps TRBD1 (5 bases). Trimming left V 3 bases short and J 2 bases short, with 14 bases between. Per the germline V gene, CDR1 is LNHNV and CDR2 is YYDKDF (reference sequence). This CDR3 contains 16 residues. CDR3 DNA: TGTGCCACCAGCAGTGGCGACAGTATGGGCAATCAGCCCCAGCATTTT. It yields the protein CATSSGDSMGNQPQHF.

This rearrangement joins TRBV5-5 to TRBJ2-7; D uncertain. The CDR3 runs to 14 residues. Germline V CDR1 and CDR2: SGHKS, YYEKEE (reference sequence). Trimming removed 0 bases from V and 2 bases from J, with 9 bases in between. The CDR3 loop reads CASSLVGGTYEQYF. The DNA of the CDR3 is TGTGCCAGCAGCTTGGTAGGCGGAACCTACGAGCAGTACTTC.

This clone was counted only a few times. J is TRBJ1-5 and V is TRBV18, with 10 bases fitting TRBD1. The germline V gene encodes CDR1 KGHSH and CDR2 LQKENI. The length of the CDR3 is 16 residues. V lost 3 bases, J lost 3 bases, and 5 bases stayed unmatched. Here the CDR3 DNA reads TGTGCCAGCTCACCGGTGACAGGGGGCCCCAATCAGCCCCAGCATTTT. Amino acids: CASSPVTGGPNQPQHF.

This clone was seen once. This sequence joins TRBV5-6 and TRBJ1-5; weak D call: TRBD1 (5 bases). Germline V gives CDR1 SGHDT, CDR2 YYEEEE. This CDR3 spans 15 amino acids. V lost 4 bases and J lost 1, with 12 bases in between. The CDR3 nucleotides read TGTGCCAGCAGCCGTAATGGACAAAGCAATCAGCCCCAGCATTTT. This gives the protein CASSRNGQSNQPQHF.

CDR3 sequence: CASSLSGVSTGELFF. CDR3 nucleotide sequence: TGTGCCAGCAGCTTGAGCGGGGTCAGCACCGGGGAGCTGTTTTTT. V and J are TRBV11-3 and TRBJ2-2; 7 nucleotides line up with TRBD2. V was clipped by 3 bases and J by 4 bases; unmatched bases: 5. Germline lookup yields CDR1 SGHNT and CDR2 YENEEA. The CDR3 loop spans 15 amino acids.

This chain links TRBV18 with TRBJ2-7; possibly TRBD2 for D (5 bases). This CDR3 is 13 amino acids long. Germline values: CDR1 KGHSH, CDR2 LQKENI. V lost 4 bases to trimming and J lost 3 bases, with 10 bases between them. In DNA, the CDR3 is TGTGCCAGCTCACGTGACGAGGGCTACGAGCAGTACTTC. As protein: CASSRDEGYEQYF.

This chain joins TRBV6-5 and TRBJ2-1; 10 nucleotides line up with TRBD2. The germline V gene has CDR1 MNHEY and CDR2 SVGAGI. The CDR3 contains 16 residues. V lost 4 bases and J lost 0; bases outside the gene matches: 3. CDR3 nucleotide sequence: TGTGCCAGCAGTTTCGGACTAGCGGACTCCTACAATGAGCAGTTCTTC. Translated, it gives CASSFGLADSYNEQFF.

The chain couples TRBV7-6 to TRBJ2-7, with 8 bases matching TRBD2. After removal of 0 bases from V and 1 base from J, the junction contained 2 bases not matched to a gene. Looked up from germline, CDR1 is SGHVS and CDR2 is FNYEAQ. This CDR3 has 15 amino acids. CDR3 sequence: CASSLAGLESYEQYF. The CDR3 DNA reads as TGTGCCAGCAGCTTAGCGGGACTAGAATCCTACGAGCAGTACTTC. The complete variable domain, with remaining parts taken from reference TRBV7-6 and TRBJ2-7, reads GAGVSQSPRYKVTKRGQDVALRCDPISGHVSLYWYRQALGQGPEFLTYFNYEAQQDKSGLPNDRFSAERPEGSISTLTIQRTEQRDSAMYRCASSLAGLESYEQYFGPGTRLTVT.

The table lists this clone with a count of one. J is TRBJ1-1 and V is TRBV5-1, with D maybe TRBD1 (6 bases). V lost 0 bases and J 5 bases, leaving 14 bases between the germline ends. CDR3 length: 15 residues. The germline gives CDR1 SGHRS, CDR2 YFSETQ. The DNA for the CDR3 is TGCGCCAGCAGCTTGGTCCCCCAGGGGATGACTGAAGCTTTCTTT. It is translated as CASSLVPQGMTEAFF. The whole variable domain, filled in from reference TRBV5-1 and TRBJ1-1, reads KAGVTQTPRYLIKTRGQQVTLSCSPISGHRSVSWYQQTPGQGLQFLFEYFSETQRNKGNFPGRFSGRQFSNSRSEMNVSTLELGDSALYLCASSLVPQGMTEAFFGQGTRLTVV.

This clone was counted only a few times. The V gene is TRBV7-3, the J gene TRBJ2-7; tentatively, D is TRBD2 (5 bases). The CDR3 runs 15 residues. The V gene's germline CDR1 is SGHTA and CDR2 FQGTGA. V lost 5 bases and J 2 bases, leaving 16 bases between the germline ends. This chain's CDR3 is CASSPTGRATYEQYF. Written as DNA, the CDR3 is TGTGCCAGCAGCCCGACCGGGCGGGCGACCTACGAGCAGTACTTC.

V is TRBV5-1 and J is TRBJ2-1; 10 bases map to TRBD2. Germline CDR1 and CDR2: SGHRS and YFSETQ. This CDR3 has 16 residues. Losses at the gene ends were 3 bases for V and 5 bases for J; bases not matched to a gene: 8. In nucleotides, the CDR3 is TGCGCCAGCAGCTCCCTTTTAGCGGGGGGAAACAATGAGCAGTTCTTC. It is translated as CASSSLLAGGNNEQFF.

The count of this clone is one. This CDR3 reads CAISDETGRSGNTIYF. CDR3 nucleotides: TGTGCCATCAGTGATGAGACAGGTCGCTCTGGAAACACCATATATTTT. The chain recombines TRBV10-3 with TRBJ1-3; a possible D gene is TRBD1 (6 bases). CDR3 length: 16 residues. CDR1 is ENHRY, CDR2 SYGVKD, per germline. V gave up 3 bases and J gave up 0 bases, with 12 bases separating them.

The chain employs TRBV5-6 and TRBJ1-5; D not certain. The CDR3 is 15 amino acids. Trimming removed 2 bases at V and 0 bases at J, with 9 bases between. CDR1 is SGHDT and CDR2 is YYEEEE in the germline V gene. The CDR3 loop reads CASSFLSYSNQPQHF. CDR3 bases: TGTGCCAGCAGCTTCCTGTCCTATAGCAATCAGCCCCAGCATTTT.

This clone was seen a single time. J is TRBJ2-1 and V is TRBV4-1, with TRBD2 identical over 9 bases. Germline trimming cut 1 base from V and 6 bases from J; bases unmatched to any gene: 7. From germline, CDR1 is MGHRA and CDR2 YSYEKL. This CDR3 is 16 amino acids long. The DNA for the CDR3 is TGCGCCAGCAGCCAAGTGGGCGGGAGGGCCGGCAATGAGCAGTTCTTC. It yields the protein CASSQVGGRAGNEQFF.